This T cell receptor beta chain was sequenced for a study of blood T cell repertoires in COVID-19. V lost 3 bases and J 4 bases, leaving 4 bases between the germline ends. The germline V gene has CDR1 PRHDT and CDR2 FYEKMQ (reference sequence). The CDR3 is 12 amino acids. Self-reported history from a screening survey and questionnaire set each donor's cohort. The repertoire was sequenced with immunoSEQ multiplex PCR; TCRdb's copy has only in-frame clones and lacks some. The data hold roughly 200,000 clones, with 75% to 90% observed a single time. This clone has a single count. This chain connects TRBV13 to TRBJ1-5; no definite D call. Source material: PBMCs or T cells enriched from blood (not recorded which). This clonotype originated in a woman aged 25 to 39 who had been exposed to COVID-19. The CDR3 DNA reads as TGTGCCAGCAGCTTTCAAAATCAGCCCCAGCATTTT. Protein sequence: CASSFQNQPQHF.